Listed below are T cell receptor beta chains from one sample, sequenced in a study of response to subunit inactivated influenza vaccine. Each CDR3 protein gets one entry after TCRdb re-called the RT-PCR reads with MiXCR. The sample has 530,000 or so distinct CDR3 sequences; approximately 24% are singletons. The source was CD4+ T cells sorted from PBMCs, collected roughly 5 days after vaccination. These receptors were collected from a middle-aged man who received an inactivated influenza vaccine. CDR3s include the opening cysteine and the closing phenylalanine or tryptophan. The D gene is left open where the match is weak. The size entry is marked missing in some rows and otherwise reads once, few, many or a size class.

>TRBD1|NA|TRBV5-1|TRBJ2-1
CASSDGQGRDEQFF
TGCGCCAGCAGTGACGGACAGGGTAGAGATGAGCAGTTCTTC
>TRBD2|few|TRBV7-8|TRBJ2-1
CASSLASWTSGDNEQFF
TGTGCCAGCAGCTTAGCTTCCTGGACTAGCGGGGACAATGAGCAGTTCTTC
>NA|NA|TRBV7-9|TRBJ1-1
CASSLHSTEAFF
TGTGCCAGCAGCCTACACAGCACTGAAGCTTTCTTT
>NA|few|TRBV20-1|TRBJ2-5
CSADHGGRETQYF
TGCAGTGCTGACCACGGAGGAAGGGAGACCCAGTACTTC
>NA|NA|TRBV5-1|TRBJ1-4
CASSLGTTYEKLFF
TGCGCCAGCAGCTTGGGGACAACCTATGAAAAACTGTTTTTT
>NA|NA|TRBV6-2/TRBV6-3|TRBJ1-5
CASRLYARDNQPQHF
TGTGCCAGCCGACTGTACGCCAGGGATAATCAGCCCCAGCATTTT
>TRBD1|few|TRBV10-3|TRBJ2-1
CAIRRQGEYNEQFF
TGTGCCATCAGGAGACAGGGGGAGTACAATGAGCAGTTCTTC
>TRBD2|few|TRBV7-9|TRBJ2-7
CASSPSGREVEQYF
TGTGCCAGCAGCCCAAGCGGGAGGGAGGTCGAGCAGTACTTC
>TRBD2|NA|TRBV20-1|TRBJ2-3
CSAKGLAGATDTQYF
TGCAGTGCTAAGGGACTAGCGGGAGCTACAGATACGCAGTATTTT
>NA|NA|TRBV6-1|TRBJ2-1
CASSETGPGDEQFF
TGTGCCAGCAGTGAGACGGGACCTGGAGATGAGCAGTTCTTC
>NA|few|TRBV28|TRBJ2-7
CASSLSDVGYEQYF
TGTGCCAGCAGTTTAAGTGACGTGGGTTACGAGCAGTACTTC